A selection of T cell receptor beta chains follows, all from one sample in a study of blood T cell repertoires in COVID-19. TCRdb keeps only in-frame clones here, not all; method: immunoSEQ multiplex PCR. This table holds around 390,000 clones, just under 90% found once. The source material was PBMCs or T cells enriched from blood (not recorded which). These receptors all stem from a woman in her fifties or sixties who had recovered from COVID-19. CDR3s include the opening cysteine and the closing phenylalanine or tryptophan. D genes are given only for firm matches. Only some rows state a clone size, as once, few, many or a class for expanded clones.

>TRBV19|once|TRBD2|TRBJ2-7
TGTGCCAGTAGACGTGGACTAGCGGGGGGCTGGACTACCTACGAGCAGTACTTC
CASRRGLAGGWTTYEQYF
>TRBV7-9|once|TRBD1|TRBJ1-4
TGTGCCAGCAGCTCCCCGACAGGGATGGACGGTGAAAAACTGTTTTTT
CASSSPTGMDGEKLFF
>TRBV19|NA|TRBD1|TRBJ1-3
TGTGCCAGTAGTATACGACAGGGTGGTGGAAACACCATATATTTT
CASSIRQGGGNTIYF
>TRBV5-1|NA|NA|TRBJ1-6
TGCGCCAGCAGCTTGGACCAACCAGGGGACCCCCTCCACTTT
CASSLDQPGDPLHF
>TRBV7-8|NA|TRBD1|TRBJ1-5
TGTGCCAGCAGCTTATTTAATAGCTTCGGGACAGGGGGCTATCAGCCCCAGCATTTT
CASSLFNSFGTGGYQPQHF
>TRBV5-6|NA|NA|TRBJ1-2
TGTGCCAGCAGCTTGGGGACAGTAGATGGCTACACCTTC
CASSLGTVDGYTF
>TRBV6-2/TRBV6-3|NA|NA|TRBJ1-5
TGTGCCAGCAGTTCCCAGACAGGTATCAACAATCAGCCCCAGCATTTT
CASSSQTGINNQPQHF
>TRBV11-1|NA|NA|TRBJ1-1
TGTGCCAGCAGCTTAGGTTGGGGCAGAATCAACACTGAAGCTTTCTTT
CASSLGWGRINTEAFF
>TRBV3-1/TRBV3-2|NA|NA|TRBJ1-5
TGTGCCAGCAGCCCAGCAGGGTCTGGCAATCAGCCCCAGCATTTT
CASSPAGSGNQPQHF
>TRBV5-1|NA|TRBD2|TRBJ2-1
TGCGCCAGCAGCTCCCCGGGACTAGCGGGGCCCAATGAGCAGTTCTTC
CASSSPGLAGPNEQFF
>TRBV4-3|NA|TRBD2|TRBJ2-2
TGCGCCAGCAGCCAAGATCTAGCGGGGGGCACGAACACCGGGGAGCTGTTTTTT
CASSQDLAGGTNTGELFF
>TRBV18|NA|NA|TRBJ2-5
TGTGCCAGCTCACCACGAGAGGTCAGGGGACAAGAGACCCAGTACTTC
CASSPREVRGQETQYF
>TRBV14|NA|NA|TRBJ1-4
TGTGCCAGCAGCCAAGATGGACGGAGGAGGGAAAAACTGTTTTTT
CASSQDGRRREKLFF
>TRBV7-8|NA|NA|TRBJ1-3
TGTGCCAGCAAAGGAGGGGTCGGGGGAAACACCATATATTTT
CASKGGVGGNTIYF
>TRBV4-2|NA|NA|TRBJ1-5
TGTGCCAGCAGCCAAGAGGCGGCAGATAGCAATCAGCCCCAGCATTTT
CASSQEAADSNQPQHF
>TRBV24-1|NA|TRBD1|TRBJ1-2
TGTGCCACCAGTGATTTGAGGTCAGGGGGCGACTATGGCTACACCTTC
CATSDLRSGGDYGYTF
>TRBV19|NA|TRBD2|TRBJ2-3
TGTGCCAGTAGCAAATACGGGACTAGCGGGGCCCTTACGCAGTATTTT
CASSKYGTSGALTQYF
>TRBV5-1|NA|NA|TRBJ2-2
TGCGCCAGCAGGTCGACAGAATCCGGGGAGCTGTTTTTT
CASRSTESGELFF
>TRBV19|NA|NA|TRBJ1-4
TGTGCCAGCGGGAGAAAGCCGGGAGAACTGTTTTTT
CASGRKPGELFF
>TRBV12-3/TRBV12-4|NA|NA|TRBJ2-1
TGTGCCAGCAGCATGGCCCTGGGCGAGCAGTTCTTC
CASSMALGEQFF
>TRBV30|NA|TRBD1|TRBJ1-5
TGTGCCTGGAGTACCGACAGGGAGGTACAGCCCCAGCATTTT
CAWSTDREVQPQHF
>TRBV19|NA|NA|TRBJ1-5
TGTGCCAGTAGTATTGGGCTGCGCAATCAGCCCCAGCATTTT
CASSIGLRNQPQHF
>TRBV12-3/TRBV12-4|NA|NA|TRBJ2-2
TGTGCCAGCACCTCCAGGGGCACCGGGGAGCTGTTTTTT
CASTSRGTGELFF
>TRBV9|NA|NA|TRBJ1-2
TGTGCCAGCAGCGTAGTTGCGGAATCTAACTATGGCTACACCTTC
CASSVVAESNYGYTF
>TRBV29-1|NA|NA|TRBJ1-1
TGCAGCGTTGAAACCCCCCCCCGGGCTTTCTTT
CSVETPPRAFF
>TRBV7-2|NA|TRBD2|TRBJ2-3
TGTGCCAGCAGCTTACGAACTAGCGGGGCAGGAACTAGCACAGATACGCAGTATTTT
CASSLRTSGAGTSTDTQYF
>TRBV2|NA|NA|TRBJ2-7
TGTGCCAGCAGAGGACAGAAACTACTCGGATACGAGCAGTACTTC
CASRGQKLLGYEQYF